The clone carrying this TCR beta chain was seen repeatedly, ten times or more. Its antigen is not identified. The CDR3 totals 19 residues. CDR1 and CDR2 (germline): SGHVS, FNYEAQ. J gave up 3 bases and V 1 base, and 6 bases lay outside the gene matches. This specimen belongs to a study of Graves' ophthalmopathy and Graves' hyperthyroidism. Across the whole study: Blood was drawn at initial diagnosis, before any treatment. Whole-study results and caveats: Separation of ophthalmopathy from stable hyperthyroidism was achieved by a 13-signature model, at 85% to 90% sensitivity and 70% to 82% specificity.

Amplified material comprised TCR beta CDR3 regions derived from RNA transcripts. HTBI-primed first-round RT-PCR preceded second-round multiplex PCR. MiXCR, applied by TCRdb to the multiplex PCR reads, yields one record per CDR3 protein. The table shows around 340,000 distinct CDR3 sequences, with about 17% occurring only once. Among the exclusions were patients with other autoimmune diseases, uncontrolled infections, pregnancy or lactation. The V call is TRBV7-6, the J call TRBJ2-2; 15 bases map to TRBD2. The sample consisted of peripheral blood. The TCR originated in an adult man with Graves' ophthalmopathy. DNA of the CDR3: TGTGCCAGCAGCTTAGGGACTAGCGGGAGGGCCTCGGACACCGGGGAGCTGTTTTTT. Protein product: CASSLGTSGRASDTGELFF.